This is a list of T cell receptor beta chains from one sample in a study of CD8+CD57+ T cells in acquired aplastic anemia. MiXCR was run by TCRdb on the reads, yielding one entry per CDR3 protein. The table includes some 130,000 distinct CDR3 sequences, around 50% detected once. Material: sorted CD4+, CD8+, or CD8+CD57+ T cells (not recorded which) from PBMCs. All receptors come from a human donor in good health, serving as a control. Each CDR3 is given with its conserved first and last residue. A D gene is named only where the DNA matches it firmly. A row's size may be missing; if present it is once, few, many or a size class.

clone_size: .; v_call: TRBV5-8; j_call: TRBJ1-1; d_call: .; cdr3_length: 15; cdr3_nt: TGTGCCAGCAGCCCAATCCGGACAGTCAACACTGAAGCTTTCTTT; cdr3_aa: CASSPIRTVNTEAFF
clone_size: once; v_call: TRBV6-1; j_call: TRBJ1-6; d_call: TRBD1; cdr3_length: 15; cdr3_nt: TGTGCCAGCAGACTCGGGACAGGGCAAAATTCACCCCTCCACTTT; cdr3_aa: CASRLGTGQNSPLHF
clone_size: .; v_call: TRBV7-3; j_call: TRBJ1-4; d_call: TRBD1; cdr3_length: 15; cdr3_nt: TGTGCCAGCAGCTCCCGACAGGGGGGTAATGAAAAACTGTTTTTT; cdr3_aa: CASSSRQGGNEKLFF
clone_size: .; v_call: TRBV11-3; j_call: TRBJ1-1; d_call: .; cdr3_length: 14; cdr3_nt: TGTGCCAGCAGCTTAGATGAAGTGAGGACTGAAGCTTTTTTT; cdr3_aa: CASSLDEVRTEAFF
clone_size: .; v_call: TRBV7-8; j_call: TRBJ1-5; d_call: .; cdr3_length: 13; cdr3_nt: TGTGCCAGCCGGGCGACGAACAATCAGCCCCAGCATTTT; cdr3_aa: CASRATNNQPQHF
clone_size: .; v_call: TRBV7-9; j_call: TRBJ2-7; d_call: .; cdr3_length: 12; cdr3_nt: TGTGCCAGCAGCTTAGTGGGGGACGAGCAGTACTTC; cdr3_aa: CASSLVGDEQYF
clone_size: .; v_call: TRBV15; j_call: TRBJ2-7; d_call: .; cdr3_length: 16; cdr3_nt: TGTGCCACCAGCAGAGAGGCTGGGGCAGGGAACTACGAGCAGTACTTC; cdr3_aa: CATSREAGAGNYEQYF
clone_size: .; v_call: TRBV19; j_call: TRBJ1-5; d_call: TRBD1; cdr3_length: 13; cdr3_nt: TGTGCCAGTAGTCCCGGGACAGGCGAGCCCCAGCATTTT; cdr3_aa: CASSPGTGEPQHF
clone_size: few; v_call: TRBV18; j_call: TRBJ1-5; d_call: .; cdr3_length: 14; cdr3_nt: TGTGCCAGCTCCCCCCAGGGGCAAAATCAGCCCCAGCATTTT; cdr3_aa: CASSPQGQNQPQHF
clone_size: once; v_call: TRBV2; j_call: TRBJ1-1; d_call: .; cdr3_length: 14; cdr3_nt: TGTGCCAGCAGTGTCGATTTAGGGATCCCTGAAGCTTTCTTT; cdr3_aa: CASSVDLGIPEAFF
clone_size: .; v_call: TRBV11-1; j_call: TRBJ2-1; d_call: TRBD2; cdr3_length: 17; cdr3_nt: TGTGCCAGCAGCTTACGCGGGGGGGCCCGATGCTACAATGAGCAGTTCTTC; cdr3_aa: CASSLRGGARCYNEQFF
clone_size: many; v_call: TRBV6-1; j_call: TRBJ2-5; d_call: TRBD1; cdr3_length: 14; cdr3_nt: TGTGCCAGCAGGATACAGGGGGGTAGGGAGACCCAGTACTTC; cdr3_aa: CASRIQGGRETQYF
clone_size: .; v_call: TRBV20-1; j_call: TRBJ1-2; d_call: TRBD1; cdr3_length: 14; cdr3_nt: TGCAGTGCCCTGGGACAGGGGGCCAACTATGGCTACACCTTC; cdr3_aa: CSALGQGANYGYTF
clone_size: many; v_call: TRBV11-2; j_call: TRBJ1-2; d_call: .; cdr3_length: 12; cdr3_nt: TGTGCCAGCAGCCCACAGTCCCGGACGGGAAACTTC; cdr3_aa: CASSPQSRTGNF
clone_size: many; v_call: TRBV20-1; j_call: TRBJ2-5; d_call: TRBD2; cdr3_length: 18; cdr3_nt: TGCAGTACTAGGGGCTGGGGACTAGCGGGGGGCACGGGGAGGACCCAGTACTTC; cdr3_aa: CSTRGWGLAGGTGRTQYF
clone_size: .; v_call: TRBV20-1; j_call: TRBJ2-5; d_call: TRBD2; cdr3_length: 16; cdr3_nt: TGCAGTGCCCGGACTAGCGGGACCACCTCCCGGGAGACCCAGTACTTC; cdr3_aa: CSARTSGTTSRETQYF
clone_size: .; v_call: TRBV29-1; j_call: TRBJ1-1; d_call: .; cdr3_length: 11; cdr3_nt: TGCAGCGTTGATCTGGGGACTGAAGCTTTCTTT; cdr3_aa: CSVDLGTEAFF
clone_size: many; v_call: TRBV12-3/TRBV12-4; j_call: TRBJ2-2; d_call: .; cdr3_length: 12; cdr3_nt: TGTGCCAGCAGTCCAGGGACCGGGGAGCTGTTTTTT; cdr3_aa: CASSPGTGELFF
clone_size: many; v_call: TRBV4-3; j_call: TRBJ2-3; d_call: .; cdr3_length: 13; cdr3_nt: TGCGCCAGCAGCCAAGGATATTCAGATACGCAGTATTTT; cdr3_aa: CASSQGYSDTQYF
clone_size: many; v_call: TRBV3-1; j_call: TRBJ2-6; d_call: .; cdr3_length: 16; cdr3_nt: TGTGCCAGCAGCCAACGACAGGTTTATGGGGCCAACGTCCTGACTTTC; cdr3_aa: CASSQRQVYGANVLTF
clone_size: .; v_call: TRBV10-3; j_call: TRBJ2-3; d_call: TRBD2; cdr3_length: 15; cdr3_nt: TGTGCCACCTCGGCGGGACTAGCGGACACAGATACGCAGTATTTT; cdr3_aa: CATSAGLADTDTQYF
clone_size: .; v_call: TRBV25-1; j_call: TRBJ2-7; d_call: TRBD1; cdr3_length: 13; cdr3_nt: TGTGCCGGAGTTGCCGGGACAGGGGGCGAGCAGTACTTC; cdr3_aa: CAGVAGTGGEQYF
clone_size: .; v_call: TRBV19; j_call: TRBJ1-2; d_call: TRBD1; cdr3_length: 12; cdr3_nt: TGTGCCACGACGGACAGGGCTTATGGCTACACCTTC; cdr3_aa: CATTDRAYGYTF
clone_size: .; v_call: TRBV29-1; j_call: TRBJ2-1; d_call: TRBD1; cdr3_length: 16; cdr3_nt: TGCAGCGCCACTCTGACAGGGGACGGAGTCTACTATGAGCAGTTCTTC; cdr3_aa: CSATLTGDGVYYEQFF
clone_size: many; v_call: TRBV10-1; j_call: TRBJ1-2; d_call: TRBD1; cdr3_length: 16; cdr3_nt: TGCGCCAGCAGAGAACTCGACAGGGGGCTTCACTATGGCTACACCTTC; cdr3_aa: CASRELDRGLHYGYTF
clone_size: many; v_call: TRBV4-1; j_call: TRBJ2-6; d_call: TRBD2; cdr3_length: 18; cdr3_nt: TGCGCCAGCAGCCAAGCTTGGGGGGGAAACTCTGGGGCCAACGTCCTGACTTTC; cdr3_aa: CASSQAWGGNSGANVLTF
clone_size: .; v_call: TRBV7-3; j_call: TRBJ2-6; d_call: .; cdr3_length: 17; cdr3_nt: TGTGCCAGCAGTAAATCCCAGGTTGGCTCTGGGGCCAACGTCCTGACTTTC; cdr3_aa: CASSKSQVGSGANVLTF
clone_size: many; v_call: TRBV19; j_call: TRBJ2-3; d_call: TRBD1; cdr3_length: 13; cdr3_nt: TGTGCCAGTAGTTCCCGGGACAGGGATACGCAGTATTTT; cdr3_aa: CASSSRDRDTQYF
clone_size: many; v_call: TRBV14; j_call: TRBJ1-1; d_call: .; cdr3_length: 15; cdr3_nt: TGTGCCAGCAGCCCCCAGTGGCAGGGGTACACTGAAGCTTTCTTT; cdr3_aa: CASSPQWQGYTEAFF
clone_size: .; v_call: TRBV11-2; j_call: TRBJ2-6; d_call: .; cdr3_length: 16; cdr3_nt: TGTGCCAGCAGCTTAGGACGCGGAGGTGGGGCCAACGTCCTGACTTTC; cdr3_aa: CASSLGRGGGANVLTF
clone_size: .; v_call: TRBV29-1; j_call: TRBJ1-1; d_call: .; cdr3_length: 13; cdr3_nt: TGCAGCGAGGCACTCTCTGGAAACACTGAAGCTTTCTTT; cdr3_aa: CSEALSGNTEAFF
clone_size: .; v_call: TRBV6-2/TRBV6-3; j_call: TRBJ2-7; d_call: .; cdr3_length: 15; cdr3_nt: TGTGCCAGCAGTCGACAGGATGGGGCCTCCTACGAGCAGTACTTC; cdr3_aa: CASSRQDGASYEQYF
clone_size: many; v_call: TRBV7-9; j_call: TRBJ1-1; d_call: .; cdr3_length: 14; cdr3_nt: TGTGCCAGCAGCTCCCACAGGGTTGACACTGAAGCTTTCTTT; cdr3_aa: CASSSHRVDTEAFF
clone_size: many; v_call: TRBV28; j_call: TRBJ1-2; d_call: .; cdr3_length: 11; cdr3_nt: TGTGCCAGCAGCAATCTGAATGGCTACACCTTC; cdr3_aa: CASSNLNGYTF
clone_size: .; v_call: TRBV7-8; j_call: TRBJ2-5; d_call: .; cdr3_length: 15; cdr3_nt: TGTGCCAGCAGCTTTGGTAGCGGAACGAAAGAGACCCAGTACTTC; cdr3_aa: CASSFGSGTKETQYF
clone_size: .; v_call: TRBV10-3; j_call: TRBJ2-5; d_call: TRBD2; cdr3_length: 14; cdr3_nt: TGTACCACCCTACCTAGCGGGGGGAGAGAGACCCAGAACTTC; cdr3_aa: CTTLPSGGRETQNF
clone_size: .; v_call: TRBV20-1; j_call: TRBJ2-5; d_call: .; cdr3_length: 10; cdr3_nt: TGCAGTGCTTACAGGGAGACCCAGTACTTC; cdr3_aa: CSAYRETQYF
clone_size: few; v_call: TRBV15; j_call: TRBJ2-7; d_call: TRBD1; cdr3_length: 15; cdr3_nt: TGTGCCACCAGCACCTCCGGGACAGGGGTGTACGAGCAGTACTTC; cdr3_aa: CATSTSGTGVYEQYF
clone_size: .; v_call: TRBV11-2; j_call: TRBJ2-7; d_call: .; cdr3_length: 13; cdr3_nt: TGTGCCAGCAGCTTCGGGGGTAGGAGCGAGCAGTACTTC; cdr3_aa: CASSFGGRSEQYF
clone_size: many; v_call: TRBV14; j_call: TRBJ1-2; d_call: .; cdr3_length: 18; cdr3_nt: TGTGCCAGCAGCCAAGACCCCGGGCGGCAGGGGAAGATCTATGGCTACACCTTC; cdr3_aa: CASSQDPGRQGKIYGYTF
clone_size: many; v_call: TRBV5-5; j_call: TRBJ1-2; d_call: .; cdr3_length: 16; cdr3_nt: TGTGCCAGCAGCCCGACCCCAGGAGCGGACGGCTATGGCTACACCTTC; cdr3_aa: CASSPTPGADGYGYTF
clone_size: many; v_call: TRBV18; j_call: TRBJ2-7; d_call: .; cdr3_length: 14; cdr3_nt: TGTGCCAGCTCACCGGGCAGGGACTCCTACGAGCAGTACTTC; cdr3_aa: CASSPGRDSYEQYF
clone_size: many; v_call: TRBV19; j_call: TRBJ2-3; d_call: .; cdr3_length: 14; cdr3_nt: TGTGCCAGTACTAGTATAGGGGCTTCGGATACGCAGTATTTT; cdr3_aa: CASTSIGASDTQYF
clone_size: many; v_call: TRBV19; j_call: TRBJ1-1; d_call: .; cdr3_length: 13; cdr3_nt: TGTGCCAGTAGTGGCACCCGGAACACTGAAGCTTTCTTT; cdr3_aa: CASSGTRNTEAFF
clone_size: many; v_call: TRBV10-3; j_call: TRBJ1-6; d_call: TRBD1; cdr3_length: 16; cdr3_nt: TGTGCCACCGCCGACAGGGGCTCAGGTGGTAATTCACCCCTCCACTTT; cdr3_aa: CATADRGSGGNSPLHF